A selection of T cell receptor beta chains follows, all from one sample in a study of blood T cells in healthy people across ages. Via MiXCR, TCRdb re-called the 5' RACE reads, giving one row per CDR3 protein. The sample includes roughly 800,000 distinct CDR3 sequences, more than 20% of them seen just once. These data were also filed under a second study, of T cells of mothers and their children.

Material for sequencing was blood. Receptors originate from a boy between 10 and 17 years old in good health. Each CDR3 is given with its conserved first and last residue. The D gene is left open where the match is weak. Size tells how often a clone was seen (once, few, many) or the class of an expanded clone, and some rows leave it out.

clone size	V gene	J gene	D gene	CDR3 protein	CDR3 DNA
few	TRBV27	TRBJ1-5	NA	CASSSGLEMNQPQHF	TGTGCCAGCAGTTCGGGGCTCGAAATGAATCAGCCCCAGCATTTT
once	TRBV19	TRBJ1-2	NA	CASSLYSPPGVYGYTF	TGTGCCAGTAGCCTGTACAGTCCTCCAGGGGTCTATGGCTACACCTTC
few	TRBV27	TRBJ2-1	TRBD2	CASSHSGGTSGRNEQFF	TGTGCCAGCAGTCACAGCGGGGGGACTAGCGGGAGGAATGAGCAGTTCTTC
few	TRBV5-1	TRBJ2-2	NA	CASSTRGSNTGELFF	TGCGCCAGCAGCACAAGAGGTTCGAACACCGGGGAGCTGTTTTTT
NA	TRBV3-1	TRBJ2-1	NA	CASSQMVGSYNEQFF	TGTGCCAGCAGCCAAATGGTGGGGTCCTACAATGAGCAGTTCTTC
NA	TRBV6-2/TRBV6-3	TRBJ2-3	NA	CASSYSGGSDTQYF	TGTGCCAGCAGTTACTCGGGAGGTTCAGATACGCAGTATTTT
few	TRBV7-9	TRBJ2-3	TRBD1	CASSSHRGVGDTQYF	TGTGCCAGCAGCTCCCACAGGGGGGTAGGCGATACGCAGTATTTT
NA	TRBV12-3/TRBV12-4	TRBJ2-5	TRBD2	CASSPLASGEETQYF	TGTGCCAGCAGTCCGTTGGCCAGCGGGGAAGAGACCCAGTACTTC
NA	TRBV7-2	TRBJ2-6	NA	CASSRETGAVNVLTF	TGTGCCAGCAGCCGTGAGACAGGAGCCGTCAACGTCCTGACTTTC
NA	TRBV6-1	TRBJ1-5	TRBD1	CASSGQGGGQPQHF	TGTGCCAGCAGCGGACAGGGAGGAGGTCAGCCCCAGCATTTT
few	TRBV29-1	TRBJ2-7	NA	CSAWMGADYEQYF	TGCAGCGCCTGGATGGGGGCCGATTACGAGCAGTACTTC
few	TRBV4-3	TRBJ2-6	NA	CASSQEKDISGANVLTF	TGCGCCAGCAGCCAAGAAAAAGATATCTCTGGGGCCAACGTCCTGACTTTC
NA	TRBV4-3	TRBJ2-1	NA	CASSQDSYGNEQFF	TGCGCCAGCAGCCAAGATAGTTACGGCAATGAGCAGTTCTTC
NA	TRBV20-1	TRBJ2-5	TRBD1	CSPRTGGLVQYF	TGCAGTCCCCGGACAGGGGGCTTGGTGCAGTACTTC
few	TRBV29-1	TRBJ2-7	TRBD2	CSVEGGLADSYEQYF	TGCAGCGTTGAAGGGGGTCTAGCGGATTCCTACGAGCAGTACTTC
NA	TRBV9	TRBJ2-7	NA	CASSVDGGATYEQYF	TGTGCCAGCAGCGTAGATGGGGGGGCGACCTACGAGCAGTACTTC
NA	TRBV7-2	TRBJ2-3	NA	CASSLKSSPTSTDTQYF	TGTGCCAGCAGCCTAAAGTCTAGCCCCACTTCCACAGATACGCAGTATTTT
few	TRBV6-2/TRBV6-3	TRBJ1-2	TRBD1	CASSDRDSDSNYGYTF	TGTGCCAGCAGTGACCGGGACAGCGATTCTAACTATGGCTACACCTTC
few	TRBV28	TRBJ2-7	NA	CASSLRPFIFSYEQYF	TGTGCCAGCAGTTTACGTCCTTTCATCTTCTCCTACGAGCAGTACTTC
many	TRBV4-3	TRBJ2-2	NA	CASSQEMAGELFF	TGCGCCAGCAGCCAAGAAATGGCGGGGGAGCTGTTTTTT
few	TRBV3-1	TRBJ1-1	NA	CATGRTGTEAFF	TGTGCCACGGGCCGTACTGGCACTGAAGCTTTCTTT
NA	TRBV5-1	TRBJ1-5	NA	CASSLLHETTDTQHF	TGCGCCAGCAGCTTATTGCATGAGACCACAGATACGCAGCATTTT
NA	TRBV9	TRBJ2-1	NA	CASSVGGGTAEQFF	TGTGCCAGCAGCGTAGGCGGAGGGACTGCCGAGCAGTTCTTC
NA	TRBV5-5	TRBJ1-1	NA	CASSLEGLTTEAFF	TGTGCCAGCAGCTTGGAAGGACTTACCACTGAAGCTTTCTTT
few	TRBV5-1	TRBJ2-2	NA	CASSLARTGNTGELFF	TGCGCCAGCAGCTTGGCCCGGACGGGAAACACCGGGGAGCTGTTTTTT
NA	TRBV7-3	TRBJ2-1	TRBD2	CASSLMPFEGGGSNEQFF	TGTGCCAGCAGCTTAATGCCGTTCGAGGGCGGGGGGAGCAATGAGCAGTTCTTC
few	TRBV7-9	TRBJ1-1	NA	CASTQRENTEAFF	TGTGCCAGCACCCAAAGGGAGAACACTGAAGCTTTCTTT
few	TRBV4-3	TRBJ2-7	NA	CASSQESGSWEQYF	TGCGCCAGCAGCCAAGAATCTGGGTCCTGGGAGCAGTACTTC
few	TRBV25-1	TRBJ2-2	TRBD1	CASRDRVAGELFF	TGTGCCAGCAGGGACAGGGTGGCCGGGGAGCTGTTTTTT
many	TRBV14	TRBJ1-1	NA	CASSQAGGTEAFF	TGTGCCAGCAGCCAAGCGGGGGGCACTGAAGCTTTCTTT
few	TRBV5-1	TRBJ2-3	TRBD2	CASSLIPSSGKPPFDTQYF	TGCGCCAGCAGCTTGATCCCCTCTAGCGGGAAGCCCCCGTTCGATACGCAGTATTTT
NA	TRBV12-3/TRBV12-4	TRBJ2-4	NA	CASNGDKNIQYF	TGTGCCAGCAACGGGGACAAAAACATTCAGTACTTC
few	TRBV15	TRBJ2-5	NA	CATSSHRQVPHQETQYF	TGTGCCACCAGCAGCCACCGACAGGTCCCCCACCAAGAGACCCAGTACTTC
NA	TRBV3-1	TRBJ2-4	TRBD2	CASSLRLAGKNIQYF	TGTGCCAGCAGCCTGAGACTAGCGGGGAAAAACATTCAGTACTTC
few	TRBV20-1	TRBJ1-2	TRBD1	CSARQTGGSYGYTF	TGCAGTGCTAGACAGACAGGGGGAAGCTATGGCTACACCTTC
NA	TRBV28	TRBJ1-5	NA	CASDGDGTNQPQHF	TGTGCCAGCGACGGAGACGGAACCAATCAGCCCCAGCATTTT
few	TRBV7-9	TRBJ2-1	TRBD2	CANTRGSGTYKEQFF	TGTGCCAATACCAGAGGTAGCGGGACCTACAAGGAGCAGTTCTTC
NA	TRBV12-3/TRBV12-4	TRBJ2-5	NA	CASSLGDWEFGSGETQYF	TGTGCCAGCAGTTTAGGGGACTGGGAATTCGGGTCAGGAGAGACCCAGTACTTC
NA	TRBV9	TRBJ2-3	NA	CASSVVGTDTQYF	TGTGCCAGCAGCGTAGTCGGCACAGATACGCAGTATTTT
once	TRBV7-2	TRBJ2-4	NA	CASSPTAPIGAKNIQYF	TGTGCCAGCAGCCCCACGGCTCCTATTGGCGCCAAAAACATTCAGTACTTC
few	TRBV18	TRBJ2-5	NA	CASSQSQETQYF	TGTGCCAGCTCACAAAGCCAAGAGACCCAGTACTTC
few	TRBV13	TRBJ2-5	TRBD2	CASSAHPGLQETQYF	TGTGCCAGCAGCGCCCATCCGGGACTACAAGAGACCCAGTACTTC
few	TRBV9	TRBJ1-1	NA	CASSAIGGDTEAFF	TGTGCCAGCAGCGCGATCGGGGGGGACACTGAAGCTTTCTTT
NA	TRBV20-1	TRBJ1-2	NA	CSARDPGRFNYGYTF	TGCAGTGCTAGAGATCCCGGCAGATTCAACTATGGCTACACCTTC
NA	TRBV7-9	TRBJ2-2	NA	CASSSTGPGELFF	TGTGCCAGCAGCTCCACAGGGCCCGGGGAGCTGTTTTTT
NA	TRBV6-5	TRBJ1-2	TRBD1	CASSYFGTGAFYSYTF	TGTGCCAGCAGTTACTTCGGGACAGGAGCCTTCTATAGCTACACCTTC
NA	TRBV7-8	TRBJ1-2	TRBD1	CASSPSGQGSGYTF	TGTGCCAGCAGCCCCTCGGGACAGGGGTCTGGCTACACCTTC
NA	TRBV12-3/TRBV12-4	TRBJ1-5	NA	CASSFGPGGNQPQHF	TGTGCCAGCAGTTTTGGGCCGGGGGGCAATCAGCCCCAGCATTTT
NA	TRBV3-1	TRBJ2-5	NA	CASSQGSSEETQYF	TGTGCCAGCAGCCAAGGGAGTAGCGAAGAGACCCAGTACTTC
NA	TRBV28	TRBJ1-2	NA	CASSPQSGFGYTF	TGTGCCAGCAGTCCACAATCGGGGTTTGGCTACACCTTC
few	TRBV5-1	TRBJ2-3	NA	CASSLIRIDTQYF	TGCGCCAGCAGCTTAATCCGCATAGATACGCAGTATTTT
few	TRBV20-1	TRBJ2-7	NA	CSAGESGVQGHEQYF	TGCAGTGCAGGGGAATCAGGGGTCCAGGGACACGAGCAGTACTTC
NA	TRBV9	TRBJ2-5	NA	CASSVGPPGGSETQYF	TGTGCCAGCAGCGTCGGGCCTCCAGGTGGATCAGAGACCCAGTACTTC
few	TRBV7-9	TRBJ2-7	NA	CASDEGSYEQYF	TGTGCCAGCGATGAGGGTTCCTACGAGCAGTACTTC
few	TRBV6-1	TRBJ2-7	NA	CASSEDWGRFYEQYF	TGTGCCAGCAGTGAAGATTGGGGGCGCTTCTACGAGCAGTACTTC
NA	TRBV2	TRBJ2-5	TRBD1	CALQTGKETQYF	TGTGCCCTCCAGACAGGGAAAGAGACCCAGTACTTC
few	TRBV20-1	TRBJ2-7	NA	CSARGYTTVPYEQYF	TGCAGTGCTAGAGGTTACACCACAGTGCCTTACGAGCAGTACTTC
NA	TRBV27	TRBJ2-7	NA	CASSLSFRGLTYEQYF	TGTGCCAGCAGTTTATCCTTCCGGGGGTTAACCTACGAGCAGTACTTC